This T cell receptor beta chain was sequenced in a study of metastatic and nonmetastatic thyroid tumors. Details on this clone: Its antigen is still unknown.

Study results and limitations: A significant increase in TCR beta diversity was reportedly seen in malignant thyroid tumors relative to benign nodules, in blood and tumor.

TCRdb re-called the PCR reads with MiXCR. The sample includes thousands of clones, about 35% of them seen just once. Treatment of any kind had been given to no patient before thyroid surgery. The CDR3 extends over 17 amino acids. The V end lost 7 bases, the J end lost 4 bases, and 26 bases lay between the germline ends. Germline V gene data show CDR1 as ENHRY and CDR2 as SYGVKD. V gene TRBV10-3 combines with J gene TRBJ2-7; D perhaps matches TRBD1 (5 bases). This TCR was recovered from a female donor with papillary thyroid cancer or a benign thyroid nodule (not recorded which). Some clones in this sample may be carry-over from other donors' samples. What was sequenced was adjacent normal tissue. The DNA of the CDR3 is TGTGCCATCATGGTTTGGAATCAGGGCTCGAAATGGTACGAGCAGTACTTC. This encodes CAIMVWNQGSKWYEQYF.